What follows are 16 T cell receptor beta chains derived from one specimen sequenced in a study of T cell responses to AZD1222 COVID-19 vaccine. Assay used: immunoSEQ multiplex PCR; TCRdb lists only in-frame clones, some missing. Of 110,000 to 150,000 clones detected, roughly 93% appear once; the ten largest clones hold over 4%. The sample consisted of peripheral blood, taken on day 0 of AZD1222 vaccination. The receptors come from an adult in good health.

The rearrangement joins TRBV28 to TRBJ1-1; no definite D call. The germline V gene encodes CDR1 MDHEN and CDR2 SYDVKM. V was pared by 3 bases and J by 1 base, with 6 bases between. The CDR3 has 13 amino acids. CDR3 sequence reads: CASSFSRNTEAFF. The CDR3 DNA sequence: TGTGCCAGCAGTTTCTCGCGGAACACTGAAGCTTTCTTT.

The V gene is TRBV28, the J gene TRBJ2-1; 7 positions match TRBD2. Per the germline V gene, CDR1 is MDHEN and CDR2 is SYDVKM. The CDR3 has 15 residues. The ends lost 5 bases at V and 4 bases at J; junction bases unmatched: 8. In DNA, the CDR3 is TGTGCCAGCAGTACCTTCCGGGAGGAGTACAATGAGCAGTTCTTC. This gives the protein CASSTFREEYNEQFF.

About this clone: Other DNA sequences in the sample encode the same CDR3. The genes are TRBV2 and TRBJ2-1, with TRBD2 identical over 9 bases. The germline CDR1 and CDR2 sequences are SNHLY and FYNNEI. This CDR3 contains 15 residues. Germline trimming cut 4 bases from V and 0 bases from J; bases unmatched to any gene: 1. The CDR3 DNA reads TGTGCCAGCAGTGTTAGCGGGAGCTCCTACAATGAGCAGTTCTTC. Its protein is CASSVSGSSYNEQFF.

CDR3: CASSEAGRAPLHF. The CDR3 bases are TGTGCCAGCAGTGAAGCAGGGAGGGCACCCCTCCACTTT. This chain uses TRBV6-1 with TRBJ1-6; D not resolved. Germline lookup yields CDR1 MNHNS and CDR2 SASEGT. Trimming shortened V by 0 bases and J by 11 bases, and 8 bases separated the two germline ends. CDR3 length: 13 amino acids.

The chain uses TRBV30 and TRBJ2-2, with a weak D call TRBD1 (5 bases). The ends were cut back, 4 bases at V and 4 bases at J, with 13 bases in the middle. Germline CDR1 and CDR2: GTSNPN and SVGIG (reference sequence). The CDR3 extends over 14 amino acids. The CDR3 region has the DNA TGTGCCTGGAAATCAGGACAAATCACCGGGGAGCTGTTTTTT. This translates into CAWKSGQITGELFF.

This chain uses TRBV9 with TRBJ2-7, with unresolved D. Trimming stripped 0 bases from V and 5 bases from J, with 12 bases between. CDR3 length: 14 residues. Germline loops: CDR1 SGDLS, CDR2 YYNGEE. CDR3: CASSVVARSDEQYF. In DNA form, the CDR3 reads TGTGCCAGCAGCGTAGTAGCCCGGTCGGACGAGCAGTACTTC.

V and J are TRBV19 and TRBJ2-7, with 11 bases matching TRBD1. Germline CDR1 is LNHDA and CDR2 is SQIVND (reference sequence). This CDR3 has 14 amino acids. V lost 4 bases, J lost 7 bases, and 6 bases stayed unmatched. The CDR3 here is CASSTGTGGSEQYF. DNA of the CDR3: TGTGCCAGTAGTACCGGGACAGGGGGATCGGAGCAGTACTTC.

This chain links TRBV30 with TRBJ1-2; D remains unclear. The CDR3 totals 13 residues. Trimming left V 1 base short and J 3 bases short, with 9 bases between. Germline V gene sequence: CDR1 GTSNPN, CDR2 SVGIG (reference sequence). In DNA, the CDR3 is TGTGCCTGGAGTGATGGCCGCGACTATGGCTACACCTTC. Protein product: CAWSDGRDYGYTF. The full variable domain, with the rest looked up from reference TRBV30 and TRBJ1-2, is SQTIHQWPATLVQPVGSPLSLECTVEGTSNPNLYWYRQAAGRGLQLLFYSVGIGQISSEVPQNLSASRPQDRQFILSSKKLLLSDSGFYLCAWSDGRDYGYTFGSGTRLTVV.

V and J are TRBV7-9 and TRBJ1-1; TRBD1 agrees at 10 bases. V gave up 5 bases and J gave up 2 bases; unmatched junction bases: 2. The CDR3 is 14 residues long. CDR1 is SEHNR and CDR2 is FQNEAQ in the germline V gene (reference sequence). Written as DNA, the CDR3 is TGTGCCAGCAGCAAGACAGGGGGCAACACTGAAGCTTTCTTT. Residues: CASSKTGGNTEAFF.

The chain combines TRBV5-1 with TRBJ2-7, with 7 bases identical to TRBD1. V dropped 4 bases and J dropped 3; count of bases not matched to a gene: 7. This CDR3 is 14 amino acids long. Germline assignment: CDR1 SGHRS and CDR2 YFSETQ. The CDR3 region is CASSQDRNNYEQYF. For the CDR3, the DNA is TGCGCCAGCAGCCAGGACAGGAATAACTACGAGCAGTACTTC.

The table lists this clone with a count of one. The chain uses TRBV7-9 and TRBJ1-5; 7 bases map to TRBD1. J was trimmed by 6 bases and V by 1 base; bases with no gene match: 9. The CDR3 is made up of 16 amino acids. The germline V gene has CDR1 SEHNR and CDR2 FQNEAQ (reference sequence). This CDR3 reads CASSLGAGGFTQPQHF. The CDR3, as DNA: TGTGCCAGCAGCTTAGGGGCAGGGGGGTTCACTCAGCCCCAGCATTTT.

The chain combines TRBV6-2 or TRBV6-3 with TRBJ1-1, with TRBD1 matching 7 bases. The CDR3 has 18 residues. Germline trimming cut 2 bases from V and 7 bases from J; bases unmatched to any gene: 19. CDR1 and CDR2 (germline): MNHEY, SVGEGT. CDR3 nucleotide sequence: TGTGCCAGCAGTTACCTTACACGGAGGGGGCGGATCAAGGATGAAGCTTTCTTT. This encodes CASSYLTRRGRIKDEAFF.

V and J are TRBV15 and TRBJ2-7; 11 bases are a match to TRBD1. CDR3 length equals 16 residues. Germline V gives CDR1 LNHNV, CDR2 YYDKDF (reference sequence). Trimming at V came to 1 base and at J to 8 bases, leaving 10 bases not matched to a gene. The CDR3 sequence: CATSRAQDRGLGKQYF. As DNA, the CDR3 is TGTGCCACCAGCAGAGCCCAGGACAGGGGGCTTGGAAAGCAGTACTTC. Full variable domain (missing parts from reference TRBV15 and TRBJ2-7): DAMVIQNPRYQVTQFGKPVTLSCSQTLNHNVMYWYQQKSSQAPKLLFHYYDKDFNNEADTPDNFQSRRPNTSFCFLDIRSPGLGDTAMYLCATSRAQDRGLGKQYFGPGTRLTVT.

This clone has only one observation. The rearrangement uses TRBV3-1 (or the pseudogene TRBV3-2) and TRBJ2-7, with D possibly being TRBD2 (6 bases). V lost 2 bases to trimming and J lost 3 bases, with 17 bases between them. Germline-derived CDR1 and CDR2 are LGHDT and YNNKEL (reference sequence). The CDR3 runs 16 residues. The CDR3 region has the DNA TGTGCCAGCAGCCAAAGGTCCGAGGTAGCGGTCTACGAGCAGTACTTC. Translating it yields CASSQRSEVAVYEQYF.

The chain carries TRBV2 and TRBJ1-1; D is ambiguous. The CDR3 is made up of 12 amino acids. CDR1 SNHLY and CDR2 FYNNEI come from the germline V gene. V lost 5 bases to trimming and J lost 1 base, with 5 bases between them. CDR3 in amino acids: CASSRTNTEAFF. The CDR3 DNA reads as TGTGCCAGCAGTAGGACGAACACTGAAGCTTTCTTT.

V is TRBV5-1 and J is TRBJ1-1; a weak D match, TRBD1 (5 bases). The CDR3 consists of 17 residues. V was clipped by 0 bases and J by 0 bases, with 15 bases between them. Looked up from germline, CDR1 is SGHRS and CDR2 is YFSETQ. CDR3 DNA: TGCGCCAGCAGCTTGGGCTTGGGACGGTTGATGAACACTGAAGCTTTCTTT. This gives the protein CASSLGLGRLMNTEAFF.